This T cell receptor (beta chain) stems from a study of sequential checkpoint blockade in melanoma (dated by TCRdb to about 2019). Study-wide context: Patients were randomized 1:1 to first-line nivolumab followed by ipilimumab (arm A) or ipilimumab followed by nivolumab (arm B). Both trial sequences were followed by maintenance nivolumab. What the study reported, not specific to this receptor: Larger, independent patient cohorts are needed to validate the response-prediction model that combines TCR metrics and mutation burden.

The immunoSEQ Assay was used to immunosequence TCRbeta CDR3 regions from genomic DNA. Before high-throughput sequencing, genomic DNA was amplified using bias-controlled multiplex PCR. On the authors' methods: To quantify the absolute abundance of each unique TCRbeta CDR3 region, the sequences were collapsed and filtered. Clonality, defined as 1 minus Pielou's evenness, was calculated using only productive rearrangements. Clones with significantly greater frequencies in on-treatment versus baseline samples were identified using a previously published method. As stored in TCRdb, this immuneACCESS dataset retains in-frame rearrangements with V and J assigned. A fraction of the clones does not appear; measured against another copy, unresolved V genes explain less than half of the discrepancy, and the remainder lacks a known reason. Clone size and V and J calls were adopted from that table, with D and trimming inferred from the DNA. The sample table contains about 13,000 clones; only one count was recorded for 76% of them. 50% of the sample is taken by the ten largest.

V and J lose 0 bases and 5 bases, and a span of 16 bases separates them. Reading the germline V gene (reference sequence) gives CDR1 LNHDA and CDR2 SQIVND. The CDR3, cysteine through phenylalanine, is 17 amino acids long. Left in the record is the CDR3 DNA by itself, 51 bases read in frame from the first base. Comment on this clone: Its antigen is unknown. No quality values exist for individual bases; no much larger clone is one base distant.

This specimen's treatment or condition label, interpreted: randomized to nivolumab then ipilimumab (arm A) or the reverse (arm B). None of the trial patients had been given prior DNA-damaging chemotherapy. Thawed PBMCs were sorted on a FACS Aria II flow cytometer to isolate live CD3+CD8+ cells negative for CD19 and CD56. The samples were obtained from melanoma patients enrolled in CheckMate 064, an open-label, randomized phase II trial testing sequential checkpoint blockade. Peripheral blood mononuclear cells were collected by leukapheresis, purified with Ficoll-Paque, and frozen in human serum with about 9.6% DMSO. Immediately after sorting, the purity of the sorted blood CD3+CD8+ cells was confirmed to be >98%, and DNA was then extracted.

The sample in question was CD8+ T cells sorted from blood (inferred from file names), obtained from a patient given nivolumab and ipilimumab in sequence. Recombination linked TRBV19 to TRBJ2-2; D gene: possibly TRBD2, on 6 matching bases. This sequence was found in a human patient with melanoma. Some clones in this sample may be carry-over from other donors' samples. The DNA sequence is TGTGCCAGTAGTATAGATCCCTTGAATAGCGGAACCGGGGAGCTGTTTTTT. It translates to CASSIDPLNSGTGELFF.